This TCR beta chain came from a study of cytomegalovirus exposure and HLA in healthy donors. Study background: Findings of an earlier analysis included roughly 110 million unique TCR beta sequences from 190 million or so T cells.

Germline trimming cut 6 bases from V and 7 bases from J; bases unmatched to any gene: 3. This CDR3 spans 13 amino acids. The V gene's germline CDR1 is SNHLY and CDR2 FYNNEI. PCR employed 60 Vbeta and 13 Jbeta primers. Assay used: immunoSEQ multiplex PCR; TCRdb lists only in-frame clones, some missing. The sample gives roughly 190,000 clones, approximately 59% of which show up once; 2.5% to 3% is in the top ten. The chain combines TRBV2 with TRBJ2-2, with TRBD1 matching 9 bases. This receptor was identified in a man aged 35 to 55 in good health and CMV-seronegative. Sequencing was performed on PBMCs. The CDR3 DNA sequence: TGTGCCAGCAGACAGGGGGCTGGCGGGGAGCTGTTTTTT. It yields the protein CASRQGAGGELFF.